Presented here are 5 T cell receptor beta chains from one specimen sequenced in a study of T cells in Graves' hyperthyroidism and ophthalmopathy. Researchers took RNA transcripts and amplified the TCR beta CDR3 regions from them. HTBI primers drove first-round RT-PCR of the TCR CDR3. TCRdb redid the calling of the multiplex PCR reads with MiXCR, one entry per CDR3 protein. The sample consists of over 500,000 distinct CDR3 sequences, 46% of them appearing once. The sequencing input was peripheral blood or thyroid tissue (not recorded which). These receptors came from an adult woman with Graves' disease, either hyperthyroidism or ophthalmopathy (not recorded which).

The genes are TRBV20-1 and TRBJ1-2; 8 bases are shared with TRBD1. CDR3 length: 14 residues. With V trimmed by 3 bases and J by 3 bases, 6 bases remained unmatched. Germline lookup yields CDR1 DFQATT and CDR2 SNEGSKA (reference sequence). The CDR3 sequence: CSASGGTGHYGYTF. The CDR3 nucleotides read TGCAGTGCTAGTGGTGGGACAGGCCACTATGGCTACACCTTC.

In its sample, this clonotype was seen many times. The V and J genes are TRBV12-3 or TRBV12-4 and TRBJ2-7; D is undetermined. The CDR3 contains 12 residues. The V gene lost 5 bases and the J gene lost 4 bases, with 9 bases spanning the gap. CDR3 coding DNA: TGTGCCAGCAGTCGGACCCATTACGAGCAGTACTTC. Its protein product is CASSRTHYEQYF.

This clonotype is a singleton in its sample. The chain couples TRBV9 to TRBJ1-2, with 11 bases identical to TRBD1. The CDR3 is 15 residues long. J was trimmed by 6 bases and V by 3 bases; bases with no gene match: 7. Germline CDR1 and CDR2: SGDLS and YYNGEE. DNA of the CDR3: TGTGCCAGCAGCGCAGGGGACAGGGGGTTTCATGGCTACACCTTC. This codes for CASSAGDRGFHGYTF.

This clonotype came up once. The chain combines TRBV24-1 with TRBJ2-1, with unresolved D. The CDR3 is 16 amino acids. CDR1 and CDR2 (germline): KGHDR, SFDVKD. Trimming left V 3 bases short and J 0 bases short, with 11 bases between. CDR3 nucleotides: TGTGCCACCAGTGATGCGGACGCCCGCTCCTACAATGAGCAGTTCTTC. Its translation is CATSDADARSYNEQFF.

This clonotype was recorded only once. This chain connects TRBV5-1 to TRBJ1-1, with 8 nucleotides matching TRBD1. The CDR3 contains 14 residues. Trimming at V came to 3 bases and at J to 2 bases, leaving 3 bases not matched to a gene. In germline, CDR1 is SGHRS, CDR2 YFSETQ. This CDR3 reads CASSSQGGNTEAFF. The CDR3 DNA sequence: TGCGCCAGCAGCTCACAGGGGGGAAACACTGAAGCTTTCTTT.